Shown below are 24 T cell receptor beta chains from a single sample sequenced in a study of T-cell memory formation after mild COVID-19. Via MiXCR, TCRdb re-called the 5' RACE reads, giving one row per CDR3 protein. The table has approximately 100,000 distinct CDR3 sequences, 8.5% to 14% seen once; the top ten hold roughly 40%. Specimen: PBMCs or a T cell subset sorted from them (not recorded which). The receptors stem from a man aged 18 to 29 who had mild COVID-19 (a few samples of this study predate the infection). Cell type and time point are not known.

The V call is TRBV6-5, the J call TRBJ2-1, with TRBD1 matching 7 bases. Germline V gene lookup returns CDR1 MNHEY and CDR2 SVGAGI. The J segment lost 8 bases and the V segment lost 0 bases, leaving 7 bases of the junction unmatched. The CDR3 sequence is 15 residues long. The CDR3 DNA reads TGTGCCAGCAGTTACTCGGAGACAGGGTGGGATGAGCAGTTCTTC. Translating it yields CASSYSETGWDEQFF.

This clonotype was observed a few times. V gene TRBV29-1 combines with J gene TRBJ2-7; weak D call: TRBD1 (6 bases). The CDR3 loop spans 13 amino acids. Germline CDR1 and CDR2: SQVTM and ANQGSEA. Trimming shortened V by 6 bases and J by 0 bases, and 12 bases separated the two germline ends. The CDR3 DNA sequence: TGCAGCGTGAGGGACACTCGCTCCTACGAGCAGTACTTC. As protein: CSVRDTRSYEQYF.

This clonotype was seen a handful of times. CDR3 sequence reads: CASSLELAGYEQYV. The CDR3, as DNA: TGTGCCAGCAGCTTGGAGCTAGCGGGTTACGAGCAGTACGTC. The genes are TRBV5-6 and TRBJ2-7, with 8 bases identical to TRBD2. V lost 0 bases to trimming and J lost 4 bases; unmatched junction nucleotides: 3. Per the germline V gene, CDR1 is SGHDT and CDR2 is YYEEEE. The CDR3 has 14 amino acids.

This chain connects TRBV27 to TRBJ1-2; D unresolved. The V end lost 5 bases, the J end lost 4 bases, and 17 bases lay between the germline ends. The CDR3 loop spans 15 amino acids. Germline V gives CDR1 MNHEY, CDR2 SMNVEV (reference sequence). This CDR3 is CASSPPSRRPYGYTF. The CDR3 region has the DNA TGTGCCAGCAGTCCCCCCTCGCGACGGCCCTATGGCTACACCTTC.

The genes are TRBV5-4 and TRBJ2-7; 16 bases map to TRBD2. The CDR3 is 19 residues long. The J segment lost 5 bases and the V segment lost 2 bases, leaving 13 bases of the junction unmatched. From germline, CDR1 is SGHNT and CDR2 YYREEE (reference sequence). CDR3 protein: CASSLPPPGTSGGANEQYF. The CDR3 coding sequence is TGTGCCAGCAGCTTACCACCCCCCGGGACTAGCGGGGGGGCAAACGAGCAGTACTTC.

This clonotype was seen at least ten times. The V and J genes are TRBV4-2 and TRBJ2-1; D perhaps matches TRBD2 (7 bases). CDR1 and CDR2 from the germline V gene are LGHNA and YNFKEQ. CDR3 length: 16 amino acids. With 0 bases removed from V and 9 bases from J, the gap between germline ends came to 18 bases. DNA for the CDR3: TGTGCCAGCAGCCAAGAAGGTCCGGGGGGCTTTACTGAGCAGTTCTTC. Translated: CASSQEGPGGFTEQFF.

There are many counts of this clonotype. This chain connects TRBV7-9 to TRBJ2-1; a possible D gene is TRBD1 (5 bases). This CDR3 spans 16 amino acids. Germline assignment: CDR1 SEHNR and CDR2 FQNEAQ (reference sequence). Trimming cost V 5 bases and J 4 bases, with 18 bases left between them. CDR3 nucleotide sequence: TGTGCCAGCAGCGCCGGCTCAGGGCCGATGTACAATGAGCAGTTCTTC. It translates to CASSAGSGPMYNEQFF.

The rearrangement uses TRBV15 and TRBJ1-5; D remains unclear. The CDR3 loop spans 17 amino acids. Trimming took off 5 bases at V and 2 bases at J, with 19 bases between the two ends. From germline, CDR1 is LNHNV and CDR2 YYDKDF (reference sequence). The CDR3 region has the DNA TGTGCCACCAGCCCCCAGTTGGCCGTGATCGGCAATCAGCCCCAGCATTTT. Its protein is CATSPQLAVIGNQPQHF.

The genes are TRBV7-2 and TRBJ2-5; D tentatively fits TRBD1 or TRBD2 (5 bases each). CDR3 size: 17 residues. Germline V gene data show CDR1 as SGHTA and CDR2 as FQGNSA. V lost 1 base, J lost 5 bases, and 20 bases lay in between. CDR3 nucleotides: TGTGCCAGCAGCTTAGAAGTATTTGAGGGGCCTGAGGAGACCCAGTACTTC. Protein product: CASSLEVFEGPEETQYF.

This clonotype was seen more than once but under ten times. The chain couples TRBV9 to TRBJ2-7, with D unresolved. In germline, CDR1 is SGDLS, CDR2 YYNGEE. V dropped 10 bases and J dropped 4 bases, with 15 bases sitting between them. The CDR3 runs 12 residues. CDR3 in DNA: TGTGCCTCCCAAAGGGCTTCATACGAGCAGTACGTC. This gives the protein CASQRASYEQYV.

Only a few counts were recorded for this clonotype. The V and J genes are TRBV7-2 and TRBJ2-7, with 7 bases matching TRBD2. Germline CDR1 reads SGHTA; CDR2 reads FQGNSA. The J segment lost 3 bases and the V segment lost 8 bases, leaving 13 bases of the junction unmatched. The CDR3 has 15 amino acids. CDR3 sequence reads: CASGSSGRGNYEQYF. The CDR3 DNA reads TGTGCCAGCGGCTCAAGTGGGCGGGGGAACTACGAGCAGTACTTC.

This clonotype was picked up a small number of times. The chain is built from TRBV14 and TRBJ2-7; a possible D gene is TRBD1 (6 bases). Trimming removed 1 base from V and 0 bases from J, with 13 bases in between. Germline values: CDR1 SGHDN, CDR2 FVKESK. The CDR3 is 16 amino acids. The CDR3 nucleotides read TGTGCCAGCAGCCAAGGCCCAACAGGGAGCTCCTACGAGCAGTACTTC. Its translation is CASSQGPTGSSYEQYF.

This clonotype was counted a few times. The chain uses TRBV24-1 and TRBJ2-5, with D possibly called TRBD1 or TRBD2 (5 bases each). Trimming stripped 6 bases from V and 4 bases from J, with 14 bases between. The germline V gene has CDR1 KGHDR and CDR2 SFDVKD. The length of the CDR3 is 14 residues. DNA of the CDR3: TGTGCCACCAGTACAGGATGGGCGGGAGAGACCCAGTACTTC. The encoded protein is CATSTGWAGETQYF.

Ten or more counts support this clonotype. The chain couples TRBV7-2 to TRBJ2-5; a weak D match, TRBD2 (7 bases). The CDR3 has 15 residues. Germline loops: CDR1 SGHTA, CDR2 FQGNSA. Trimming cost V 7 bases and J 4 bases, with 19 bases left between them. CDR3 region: CASNSVGGPGETQYF. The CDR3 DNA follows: TGTGCCAGCAATTCCGTGGGGGGGCCGGGAGAGACCCAGTACTTC.

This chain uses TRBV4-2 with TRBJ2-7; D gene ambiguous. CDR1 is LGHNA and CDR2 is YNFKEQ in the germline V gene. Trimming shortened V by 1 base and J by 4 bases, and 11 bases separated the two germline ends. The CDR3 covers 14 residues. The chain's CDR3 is CASSQGRIGYEQYF. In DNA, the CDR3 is TGTGCCAGCAGCCAAGGAAGAATTGGGTACGAGCAGTACTTC.

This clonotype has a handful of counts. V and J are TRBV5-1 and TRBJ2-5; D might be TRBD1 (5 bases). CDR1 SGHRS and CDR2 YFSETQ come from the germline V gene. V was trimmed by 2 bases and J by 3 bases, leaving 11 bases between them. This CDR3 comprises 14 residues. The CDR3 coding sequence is TGCGCCAGCAGCTTTCCAGGGATTGAAGAGACCCAGTACTTC. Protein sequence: CASSFPGIEETQYF.

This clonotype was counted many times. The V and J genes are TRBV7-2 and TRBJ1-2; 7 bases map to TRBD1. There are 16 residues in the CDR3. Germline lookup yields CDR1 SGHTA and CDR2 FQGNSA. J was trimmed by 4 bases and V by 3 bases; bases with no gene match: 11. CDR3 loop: CASSFDREYSSYGYTF. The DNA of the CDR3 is TGTGCCAGCAGCTTTGACAGGGAGTATTCCTCCTATGGCTACACCTTC.

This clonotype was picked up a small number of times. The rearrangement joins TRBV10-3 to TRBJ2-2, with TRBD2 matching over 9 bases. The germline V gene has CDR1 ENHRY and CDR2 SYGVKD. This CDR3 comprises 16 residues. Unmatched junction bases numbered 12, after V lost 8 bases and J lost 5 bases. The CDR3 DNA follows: TGTGCCATCGGCGCGGCGGGGGGGCAAGGGACCGGGGAGCTGTTTTTT. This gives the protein CAIGAAGGQGTGELFF.

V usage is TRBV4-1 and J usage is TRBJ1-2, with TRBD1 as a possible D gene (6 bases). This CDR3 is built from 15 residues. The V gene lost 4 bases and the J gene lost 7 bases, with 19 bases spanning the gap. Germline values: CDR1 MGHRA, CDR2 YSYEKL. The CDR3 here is CASSPGARGGFGYTF. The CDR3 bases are TGCGCCAGCAGCCCTGGTGCCAGGGGTGGATTTGGCTACACCTTC.

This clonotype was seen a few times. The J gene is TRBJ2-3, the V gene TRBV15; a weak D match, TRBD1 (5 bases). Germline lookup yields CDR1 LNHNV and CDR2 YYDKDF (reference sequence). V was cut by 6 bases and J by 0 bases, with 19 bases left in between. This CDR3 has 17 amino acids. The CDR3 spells CATRGIKTVTSTDTQYF. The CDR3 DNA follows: TGTGCCACCAGAGGTATTAAGACAGTTACTAGCACAGATACGCAGTATTTT.

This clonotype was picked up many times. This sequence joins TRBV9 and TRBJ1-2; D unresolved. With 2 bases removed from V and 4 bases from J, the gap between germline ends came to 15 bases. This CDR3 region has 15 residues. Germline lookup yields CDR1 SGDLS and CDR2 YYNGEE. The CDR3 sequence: CASSVATPGPYGYTF. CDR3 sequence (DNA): TGTGCCAGCAGCGTGGCCACCCCCGGGCCCTATGGCTACACCTTC. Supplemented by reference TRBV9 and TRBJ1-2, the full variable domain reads DSGVTQTPKHLITATGQRVTLRCSPRSGDLSVYWYQQSLDQGLQFLIQYYNGEERAKGNILERFSAQQFPDLHSELNLSSLELGDSALYFCASSVATPGPYGYTFGSGTRLTVV.

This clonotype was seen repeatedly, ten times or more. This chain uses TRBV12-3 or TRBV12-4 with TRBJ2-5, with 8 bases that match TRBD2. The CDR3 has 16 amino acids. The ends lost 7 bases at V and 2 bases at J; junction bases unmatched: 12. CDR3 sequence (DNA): TGTGCCAGCACGAAGTACGGCGGGGGGTTTCAAGAGACCCAGTACTTC. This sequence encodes CASTKYGGGFQETQYF.

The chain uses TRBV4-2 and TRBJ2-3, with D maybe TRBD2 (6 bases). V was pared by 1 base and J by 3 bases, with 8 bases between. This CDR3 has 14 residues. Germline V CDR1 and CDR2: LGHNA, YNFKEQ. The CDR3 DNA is TGTGCCAGCAGCCAAGGAGGAGGGACAGATACGCAGTATTTT. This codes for CASSQGGGTDTQYF.

CDR3 residues: CASSSRAYYEQYF. CDR3 nucleotides: TGTGCCAGCAGTTCCCGGGCGTACTACGAGCAGTACTTC. The rearrangement links TRBV11-2 to TRBJ2-7; D unclear. Germline CDR1 is SGHAT and CDR2 is FQNNGV. V was clipped by 6 bases and J by 3 bases, with 12 bases between them. CDR3 size: 13 residues.